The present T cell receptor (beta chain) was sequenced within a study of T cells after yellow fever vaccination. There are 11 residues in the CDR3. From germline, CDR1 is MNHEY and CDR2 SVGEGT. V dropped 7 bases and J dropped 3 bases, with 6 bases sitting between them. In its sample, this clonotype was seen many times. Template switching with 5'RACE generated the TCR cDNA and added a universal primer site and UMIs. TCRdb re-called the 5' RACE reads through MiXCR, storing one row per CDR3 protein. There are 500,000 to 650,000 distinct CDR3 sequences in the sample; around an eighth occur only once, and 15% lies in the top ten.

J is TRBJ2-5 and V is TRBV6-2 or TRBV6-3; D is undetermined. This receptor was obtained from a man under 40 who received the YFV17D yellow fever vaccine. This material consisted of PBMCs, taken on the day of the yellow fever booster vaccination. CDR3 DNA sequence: TGTGCCAGCATTTCCGAAGAGACCCAGTACTTC. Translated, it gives CASISEETQYF.